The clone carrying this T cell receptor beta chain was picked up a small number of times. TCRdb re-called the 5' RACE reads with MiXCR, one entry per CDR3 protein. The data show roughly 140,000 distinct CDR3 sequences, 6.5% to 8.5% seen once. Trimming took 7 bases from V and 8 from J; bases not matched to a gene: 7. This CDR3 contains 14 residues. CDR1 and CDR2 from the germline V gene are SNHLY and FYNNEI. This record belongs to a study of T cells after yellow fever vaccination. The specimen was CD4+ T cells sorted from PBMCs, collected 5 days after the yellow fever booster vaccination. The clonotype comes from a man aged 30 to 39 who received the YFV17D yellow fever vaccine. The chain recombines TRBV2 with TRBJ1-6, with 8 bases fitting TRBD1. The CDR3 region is CASMSQGAHSPLHF. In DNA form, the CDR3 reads TGTGCCAGCATGAGCCAGGGGGCACATTCACCCCTCCACTTT.